This TCR beta chain was documented in a study of blood T cell repertoires in COVID-19 (dated by TCRdb to 2020 to 2021). General notes on the study: The collaborator samples originated in the United States, Italy and Spain and spanned the acute and convalescent phases of COVID-19. The prospective study material was composed of cDNA or gDNA derived from T cells, B-cell-depleted T cells, or PBMCs. Subjects who had been exposed to COVID-19, were actively infected with it, or had recovered from it provided the deeply sampled blood TCRbeta repertoires that made up the dataset. The repertoires were made available in a free public database intended to serve as a resource for research on the immune response to SARS-CoV-2. Samples came from the ongoing ImmuneRACE study (first 160 participants) plus 1,254 subjects from 6 global collaborators. A de-identified subject ID, COVID-19 status, age in years and sex were almost always included in the sample metadata. Where available, HLA class I and class II types were taken from metadata supplied by the sample provider and were not determined by assay-based typing.

The study at large found these results: How much clinical and demographic metadata was included differed by source and by participant, and the metadata was provided uncurated.

TCRbeta CDR3 regions were amplified from genomic DNA using the immunoSEQ Assay, a bias-controlled multiplex PCR. In the authors' own workflow: Within the assay, amplification of reference gene primers was used to estimate how many nucleated cells each sample contained. Sequence reads were collapsed and filtered to measure the absolute abundance of every unique TCRbeta CDR3 rearrangement. For each sample, productive Simpson clonality was calculated as the square root of Simpson's diversity index over productive rearrangements. This immuneACCESS table, as held by TCRdb, lists in-frame sequences with V and J called but not all clones. Of the missing ones, under half trace to an unresolved V gene in checked studies; the others have no known cause. That table gives V, J and clone size, and the DNA gave D and trimming. This sample comprises 190,000 or so clones, around 90% of them detected only once. The ten top clones hold 5.5% to 7.5% of the sample.

Each collaborating institution followed its own protocols to collect whole blood in K2EDTA tubes. Collaborator samples were shipped for TCRbeta analysis as frozen whole blood, isolated PBMCs, or DNA extracted from either sample type. On this clone itself: This clone's antigen is unknown. One base away there is no much larger clone; base qualities are not given.

The V end loses 5 bases and the J end loses 6 bases, and a stretch of 13 bases separates them. The CDR3, from cysteine to phenylalanine, totals 13 residues. The CDR3 DNA has 39 bases and is translated from base 1. In the germline V gene, CDR1 corresponds to SGHTA and CDR2 to FQGNSA. This TCR came from a man between 35 and 55 years old with acute or convalescent COVID-19. Material for sequencing was peripheral blood. The sequence is built from TRBV7-2 and TRBJ1-2, with the D gene too uncertain to name. The CDR3 has the sequence CASSPRRGDGYTF. The DNA sequence follows: TGTGCCAGCAGCCCGAGGCGGGGAGATGGCTACACCTTC.